One and the same sample provided the 17 T cell receptor beta chains below, sequenced in a study of control samples from healthy donors and cancer patients. Method: immunoSEQ multiplex PCR; TCRdb's copy keeps in-frame clones and lacks some. The data show over 25,000 clones, 70% to 90% seen once. The sample comprised formalin-fixed, paraffin-embedded tissue. The receptors stem from a female donor with melanoma.

The rearrangement links TRBV15 to TRBJ2-1; D unclear. CDR1 and CDR2 from the germline V gene are LNHNV and YYDKDF (reference sequence). The V end lost 1 base, the J end lost 8 bases, and 3 bases lay between the germline ends. The CDR3 loop spans 11 amino acids. This CDR3 reads CATSRGDEQFF. CDR3 nucleotide sequence: TGTGCCACCAGCAGAGGGGATGAGCAGTTCTTC.

This clone was picked up a small number of times. The V gene is TRBV15, the J gene TRBJ2-3, with D perhaps TRBD1 (6 bases). V lost 2 bases to trimming and J lost 0 bases, with 9 bases between them. The CDR3 sequence is 15 residues long. Germline CDR1 reads LNHNV; CDR2 reads YYDKDF (reference sequence). The CDR3 is CATSRFRGSTDTQYF. The CDR3 nucleotides read TGTGCCACCAGCAGATTCAGGGGTAGCACAGATACGCAGTATTTT.

V usage is TRBV20-1 and J usage is TRBJ2-7, with TRBD1 identical over 7 bases. CDR1 and CDR2 from the germline V gene are DFQATT and SNEGSKA (reference sequence). This CDR3 comprises 17 residues. Germline trimming cut 3 bases from V and 1 base from J; bases unmatched to any gene: 15. CDR3 amino acids: CSASGVPTGIFSYEQYF. For the CDR3, the DNA is TGCAGTGCTAGTGGGGTACCGACAGGGATATTTTCCTACGAGCAGTACTTC.

CDR3 bases: TGTGCCAGCAGCAGAGAGGGGAGCACTGAAGCTTTCTTT. It translates to CASSREGSTEAFF. The chain recombines TRBV9 with TRBJ1-1, with D possibly being TRBD1 (5 bases). Germline CDR1 and CDR2: SGDLS and YYNGEE. V was shortened by 4 bases and J by 4 bases, with 11 bases between the two germline ends. This CDR3 has 13 residues. Full variable domain (missing parts from reference TRBV9 and TRBJ1-1): DSGVTQTPKHLITATGQRVTLRCSPRSGDLSVYWYQQSLDQGLQFLIQYYNGEERAKGNILERFSAQQFPDLHSELNLSSLELGDSALYFCASSREGSTEAFFGQGTRLTVV.

In DNA, the CDR3 is TGTGCCAGCAGTTTTAGCTCTCTCTCGTCCACTGAAGCTTTCTTT. Translated, it gives CASSFSSLSSTEAFF. This chain joins TRBV27 and TRBJ1-1, with unresolved D. Trimming pared 3 bases from V and 4 bases from J, leaving 15 bases between. The CDR3 is 15 amino acids. Per the germline V gene, CDR1 is MNHEY and CDR2 is SMNVEV (reference sequence).

This clone was recorded a few times. This chain joins TRBV27 and TRBJ2-7; 10 positions agree with TRBD1. Germline trimming cut 2 bases from V and 3 bases from J; bases unmatched to any gene: 1. This CDR3 region has 14 residues. CDR1 MNHEY and CDR2 SMNVEV come from the germline V gene (reference sequence). The CDR3 is CASSLGTGVYEQYF. The CDR3 DNA reads as TGTGCCAGCAGTTTAGGGACAGGGGTCTACGAGCAGTACTTC.

The chain combines TRBV18 with TRBJ2-7, with D maybe TRBD2 (6 bases). Germline V gene sequence: CDR1 KGHSH, CDR2 LQKENI. The CDR3 spans 20 residues. V lost 4 bases and J 10 bases, leaving 38 bases between the germline ends. Here the CDR3 reads CASSRGKLTLTSIPPSKQYF. Here the CDR3 DNA reads TGTGCCAGCTCACGGGGGAAACTAACCCTAACTAGCATCCCCCCCTCGAAACAGTACTTC. Full variable domain (missing parts from reference TRBV18 and TRBJ2-7): NAGVMQNPRHLVRRRGQEARLRCSPMKGHSHVYWYRQLPEEGLKFMVYLQKENIIDESGMPKERFSAEFPKEGPSILRIQQVVRGDSAAYFCASSRGKLTLTSIPPSKQYFGPGTRLTVT.

The rearrangement joins TRBV24-1 to TRBJ2-3; maybe TRBD2 (6 bases). Germline V gene sequence: CDR1 KGHDR, CDR2 SFDVKD. CDR3 length equals 15 residues. Trimming removed 4 bases from V and 4 bases from J, with 14 bases in between. DNA of the CDR3: TGTGCCACCAGTGACTCGGGAGTCCCCGCAGATACGCAGTATTTT. The encoded protein is CATSDSGVPADTQYF.

This clone was counted a single time. The J gene is TRBJ1-1, the V gene TRBV5-1, with unresolved D. Germline lookup yields CDR1 SGHRS and CDR2 YFSETQ. The V gene lost 1 base and the J gene lost 1 base, with 8 bases spanning the gap. The CDR3 totals 14 residues. The CDR3 loop is CASSLLQSNTEAFF. CDR3 in DNA: TGCGCCAGCAGCTTGCTACAATCGAACACTGAAGCTTTCTTT.

J is TRBJ2-1 and V is TRBV24-1; D possibly corresponds to TRBD2 (6 bases). Trimming removed 4 bases from V and 1 base from J, with 10 bases in between. The CDR3 runs to 15 residues. Germline loops: CDR1 KGHDR, CDR2 SFDVKD. This CDR3 is CATSEAGPSYNEQFF. For the CDR3, the DNA is TGTGCCACCAGTGAGGCGGGACCTTCCTACAATGAGCAGTTCTTC.

The genes are TRBV18 and TRBJ1-1, with TRBD1 matching 9 bases. V shed 4 bases and J 4 bases; nucleotides not matched to a gene: 10. CDR3 length: 16 residues. Germline CDR1 reads KGHSH; CDR2 reads LQKENI. The chain's CDR3 is CASSLTGGDWSTEAFF. CDR3 coding DNA: TGTGCCAGCTCACTAACAGGGGGCGATTGGAGCACTGAAGCTTTCTTT.

The rearrangement joins TRBV2 to TRBJ1-5; D perhaps matches TRBD1 (5 bases). V was pared by 6 bases and J by 7 bases, with 13 bases between. Germline CDR1 and CDR2: SNHLY and FYNNEI. This CDR3 has 13 residues. CDR3 sequence reads: CASSLEGDQPQHF. The DNA for the CDR3 is TGTGCCAGCAGCCTGGAAGGGGACCAGCCCCAGCATTTT.

This chain links TRBV18 with TRBJ1-6; 9 bases are a match to TRBD1. Germline CDR1 is KGHSH and CDR2 is LQKENI. V shed 8 bases and J 7 bases; nucleotides not matched to a gene: 3. The CDR3 is 13 residues long. Here the CDR3 DNA reads TGTGCCAGCCGACAGGGGGAAAATTCACCCCTCCACTTT. Protein sequence: CASRQGENSPLHF.

The rearrangement links TRBV7-2 to TRBJ2-7; TRBD2 is a possible D gene (6 bases). V shed 8 bases and J shed 6 bases, with 14 bases lying between them. The CDR3 contains 12 residues. Germline assignment: CDR1 SGHTA and CDR2 FQGNSA. CDR3 protein: CASGGNSFEQYF. In DNA, the CDR3 is TGTGCCAGCGGGGGGAACTCTTTCGAGCAGTACTTC.

The V and J genes are TRBV7-2 and TRBJ1-3; weak D call: TRBD1 (5 bases). V lost 3 bases and J lost 4, with 13 bases in between. From germline, CDR1 is SGHTA and CDR2 FQGNSA. This CDR3 is 15 amino acids long. The CDR3 DNA is TGTGCCAGCAGCTTCTCGGAGGGGTCCGGAAACACCATATATTTT. Translation: CASSFSEGSGNTIYF. Drawing the rest from reference TRBV7-2 and TRBJ1-3, the complete variable domain is GAGVSQSPSNKVTEKGKDVELRCDPISGHTALYWYRQSLGQGLEFLIYFQGNSAPDKSGLPSDRFSAERTGGSVSTLTIQRTQQEDSAVYLCASSFSEGSGNTIYFGEGSWLTVV.

This clone has only a few counts. The rearrangement links TRBV9 to TRBJ1-3, with TRBD1 matching over 7 bases. Germline V lookup: CDR1 SGDLS, CDR2 YYNGEE. This CDR3 spans 16 amino acids. J was trimmed by 1 base and V by 4 bases; bases with no gene match: 8. Here the CDR3 DNA reads TGTGCCAGCAGCCCGGGACAGCTTACTTCTGGAAACACCATATATTTT. Translated, it gives CASSPGQLTSGNTIYF.

This chain uses TRBV7-3 with TRBJ1-1, with D unresolved. Germline CDR1 and CDR2: SGHTA and FQGTGA. The V end was cut by 3 bases, the J end by 1 base, with 9 bases between. This CDR3 is built from 14 residues. CDR3 sequence reads: CASSLAHQNTEAFF. CDR3 DNA: TGTGCCAGCAGCTTGGCACATCAGAACACTGAAGCTTTCTTT.